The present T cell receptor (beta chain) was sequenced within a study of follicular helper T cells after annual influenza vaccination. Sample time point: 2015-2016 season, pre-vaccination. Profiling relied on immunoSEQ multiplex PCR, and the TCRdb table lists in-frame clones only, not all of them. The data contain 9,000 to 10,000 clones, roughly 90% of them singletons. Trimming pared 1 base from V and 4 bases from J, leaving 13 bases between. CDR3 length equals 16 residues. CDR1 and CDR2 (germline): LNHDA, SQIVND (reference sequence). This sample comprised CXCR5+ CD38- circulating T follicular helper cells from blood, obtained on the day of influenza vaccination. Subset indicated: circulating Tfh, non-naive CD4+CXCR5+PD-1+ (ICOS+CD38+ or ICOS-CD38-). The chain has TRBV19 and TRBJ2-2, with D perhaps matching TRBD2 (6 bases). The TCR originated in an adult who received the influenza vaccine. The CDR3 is CASSIGVAGITGELFF. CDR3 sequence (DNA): TGTGCCAGTAGTATAGGTGTTGCGGGGATCACCGGGGAGCTGTTTTTT.